A single sample gave rise to the 17 T cell receptor beta chains below, sequenced in a study of T cell responses to AZD1222 COVID-19 vaccine. This table comes from immunoSEQ multiplex PCR, and its TCRdb copy is limited to in-frame clones, with some not included. The data hold about 96,000 clones, with roughly nine tenths observed a single time. The sample consisted of peripheral blood, taken on day 0 of AZD1222 vaccination. The receptor set was obtained from an adult in good health.

The chain joins TRBV30 to TRBJ2-6; D is unresolved. Looked up from germline, CDR1 is GTSNPN and CDR2 is SVGIG (reference sequence). CDR3 length: 13 residues. Trimming stripped 5 bases from V and 0 bases from J, with 5 bases between. CDR3 amino acids: CAWGPSGANVLTF. CDR3 nucleotides: TGTGCCTGGGGTCCCTCTGGGGCCAACGTCCTGACTTTC.

The rearrangement links TRBV6-6 to TRBJ2-5, with 9 bases that match TRBD1. V shed 1 base, J shed 2 bases, and the junction held 2 bases outside the gene matches. CDR1 MNHNY and CDR2 SVGAGI come from the germline V gene (reference sequence). CDR3 size: 15 residues. The CDR3 is CASSYLGQGQETQYF. The DNA for the CDR3 is TGTGCCAGCAGTTACTTGGGACAGGGTCAAGAGACCCAGTACTTC.

This chain links TRBV20-1 with TRBJ2-7; D unclear. The CDR3 sequence is 11 residues long. Germline CDR1 is DFQATT and CDR2 is SNEGSKA (reference sequence). Deletions cut 7 bases from V and 1 base from J, with 8 bases between. The DNA of the CDR3 is TGCAGTGGGGCCACGTCCTACGAGCAGTACTTC. The encoded protein is CSGATSYEQYF.

The gene calls are TRBV10-2 and TRBJ2-7; 10 bases line up with TRBD1. V trimming: 5 bases; J trimming: 3 bases; junction bases outside the gene matches: 10. This CDR3 has 16 residues. From germline, CDR1 is WSHSY and CDR2 SAAADI. Here the CDR3 DNA reads TGCGCCAGCAGTCACGTTCCGGGACAGGGGTTCTACGAGCAGTACTTC. Translating it yields CASSHVPGQGFYEQYF.

This clone has only a few counts. This chain links TRBV7-2 with TRBJ2-6; D not certain. The germline V gene has CDR1 SGHTA and CDR2 FQGNSA. The CDR3 is 15 residues long. The V end was cut by 3 bases, the J end by 0 bases, with 6 bases between. The CDR3 DNA reads as TGTGCCAGCAGCTTTGGGCGCTCTGGGGCCAACGTCCTGACTTTC. Amino acids: CASSFGRSGANVLTF.

The rearrangement uses TRBV5-4 and TRBJ2-2, with D unclear. The germline gives CDR1 SGHNT, CDR2 YYREEE (reference sequence). The CDR3 runs 15 residues. Between the trimmed V and J ends, which lost 0 bases and 2 bases, there was a span of 8 bases. The DNA of the CDR3 is TGTGCCAGCAGCTTGGGTGTCAGAAACACCGGGGAGCTGTTTTTT. Its translation is CASSLGVRNTGELFF.

The gene calls are TRBV7-6 and TRBJ1-4, with 8 bases aligning to TRBD1. Trimming removed 5 bases from V and 7 bases from J; junction bases left unmatched: 6. The CDR3 extends over 14 amino acids. Germline V gene sequence: CDR1 SGHVS, CDR2 FNYEAQ. The CDR3 DNA is TGTGCCAGCAGCCTGGGACAGGTTGGTGAAAAACTGTTTTTT. As protein: CASSLGQVGEKLFF.

This chain uses TRBV4-1 with TRBJ1-1; no firm D call. The CDR3 covers 15 residues. Trimming pared 0 bases from V and 3 bases from J, leaving 11 bases between. Germline lookup yields CDR1 MGHRA and CDR2 YSYEKL. CDR3 coding DNA: TGCGCCAGCAGCCAAGAAAGGGCCCTTGACACTGAAGCTTTCTTT. It is translated as CASSQERALDTEAFF.

This clone appeared a single time. V usage is TRBV29-1 and J usage is TRBJ2-7; 11 bases line up with TRBD1. Unmatched junction bases numbered 11, after V lost 6 bases and J lost 7 bases. Germline CDR1 and CDR2: SQVTM and ANQGSEA. The CDR3 is 14 residues long. The CDR3 reads CSVNLGQGAGEQYF. The CDR3 coding sequence is TGCAGCGTGAATCTCGGACAGGGGGCAGGAGAGCAGTACTTC.

The chain links TRBV29-1 to TRBJ2-5, with 7 bases aligning to TRBD1. After removal of 4 bases from V and 1 base from J, the junction contained 3 bases not matched to a gene. The CDR3 runs to 13 residues. Germline CDR1 SQVTM, CDR2 ANQGSEA. CDR3: CSVGQGRQETQYF. DNA for the CDR3: TGCAGCGTTGGACAGGGACGCCAAGAGACCCAGTACTTC.

The chain has TRBV12-3 or TRBV12-4 and TRBJ2-1; D is unclear. This CDR3 comprises 13 residues. Trimming took off 5 bases at V and 4 bases at J, with 9 bases between the two ends. CDR3 nucleotides: TGTGCCAGCAGTCCTCCACCATACAATGAGCAGTTCTTC. Its translation: CASSPPPYNEQFF.

This clone was detected only once. The chain joins TRBV9 to TRBJ1-1; D is unresolved. Between the trimmed V and J ends, which lost 4 bases and 1 base, there was a span of 11 bases. CDR3 length equals 14 residues. Germline CDR1 and CDR2: SGDLS and YYNGEE. The CDR3 loop reads CASSSGPGNTEAFF. The DNA for the CDR3 is TGTGCCAGCAGCTCCGGACCCGGGAACACTGAAGCTTTCTTT.

This rearrangement joins TRBV4-3 to TRBJ1-5, with TRBD1 as a possible D gene (5 bases). The CDR3 runs 17 residues. The V gene lost 4 bases and the J gene lost 0 bases, with 16 bases spanning the gap. Looked up from germline, CDR1 is LGHNA and CDR2 is YSLEER. In DNA form, the CDR3 reads TGCGCCAGCAGCCCAATATGGGGGACCTCTAGCAATCAGCCCCAGCATTTT. This codes for CASSPIWGTSSNQPQHF.

CDR3 bases: TGTGCCAGCCAGAACAGGGGTAACACTGAAGCTTTCTTT. Amino acid sequence: CASQNRGNTEAFF. The chain links TRBV6-5 to TRBJ1-1; TRBD1 matches 7 bases. Per the germline V gene, CDR1 is MNHEY and CDR2 is SVGAGI. With 8 bases clipped from V and 2 bases from J, the junction kept 5 bases outside the gene matches. CDR3 length equals 13 residues.

This clone was recorded once. The chain recombines TRBV6-5 with TRBJ1-5; TRBD1 might be the D (5 bases). V lost 5 bases and J 5 bases, leaving 16 bases between the germline ends. Germline V gene data show CDR1 as MNHEY and CDR2 as SVGAGI. The length of the CDR3 is 15 residues. The DNA of the CDR3 is TGTGCCAGCAGTCCCATCTGGGGGAACGATCAGCCCCAGCATTTT. This translates into CASSPIWGNDQPQHF.

V usage is TRBV6-5 and J usage is TRBJ2-7; D is unresolved. This CDR3 has 13 amino acids. V was trimmed by 5 bases and J by 2 bases, leaving 10 bases between them. CDR1 is MNHEY and CDR2 is SVGAGI in the germline V gene. The CDR3 nucleotides read TGTGCCAGCAGTACCCGACCAGCCTACGAGCAGTACTTC. Protein product: CASSTRPAYEQYF.

The chain employs TRBV5-4 and TRBJ2-7, with D possibly matching TRBD1 (6 bases). With 3 bases removed from V and 3 bases from J, the gap between germline ends came to 13 bases. CDR1 is SGHNT and CDR2 is YYREEE in the germline V gene (reference sequence). This CDR3 comprises 14 residues. CDR3 amino acids: CASSSGTPGYEQYF. The CDR3 DNA reads as TGTGCCAGCAGCTCCGGGACACCTGGCTACGAGCAGTACTTC.